The 6 T cell receptor beta chains below come from one sample, sequenced in a study of blood T cell repertoires in COVID-19. Libraries were prepared by immunoSEQ multiplex PCR; TCRdb keeps only in-frame clonotypes and omits some of them. The sample gives 70,000 to 95,000 clones, 80% to 90% of which show up once; 6.5% to 9.5% is in the top ten. Sequencing was performed on peripheral blood. The receptors stem from a woman in her 70s with acute or convalescent COVID-19.

The V call is TRBV19, the J call TRBJ1-1, with TRBD1 matching over 8 bases. V trimming: 5 bases; J trimming: 1 base; junction bases outside the gene matches: 6. The germline gives CDR1 LNHDA, CDR2 SQIVND (reference sequence). The CDR3 loop spans 15 amino acids. CDR3 amino acids: CASSPRTGRNTEAFF. The CDR3 DNA reads as TGTGCCAGTAGTCCTAGGACAGGGCGGAACACTGAAGCTTTCTTT.

V usage is TRBV4-1 and J usage is TRBJ2-3; D is unresolved. The V gene's germline CDR1 is MGHRA and CDR2 YSYEKL. CDR3 length: 14 residues. The V end lost 1 base, the J end lost 2 bases, and 7 bases lay between the germline ends. CDR3 loop: CASSQVLFTDTQYF. In DNA form, the CDR3 reads TGCGCCAGCAGCCAAGTTCTATTCACAGATACGCAGTATTTT.

This chain uses TRBV28 with TRBJ1-5, with D tentatively TRBD1 (5 bases). Germline V CDR1 and CDR2: MDHEN, SYDVKM. V was shortened by 6 bases and J by 3 bases, with 12 bases between the two germline ends. The CDR3 length is 14 residues. As DNA, the CDR3 is TGTGCCAGCAGGCGCGCGACAGTCAATCAGCCCCAGCATTTT. Its protein is CASRRATVNQPQHF.

The chain uses TRBV6-1 and TRBJ1-5; D is ambiguous. The V and J ends lost 2 bases and 0 bases respectively, with 8 bases between them. This CDR3 has 15 residues. Per germline, CDR1 MNHNS and CDR2 SASEGT. Here the CDR3 reads CASSEWAASNQPQHF. In DNA, the CDR3 is TGTGCCAGCAGTGAATGGGCAGCTAGCAATCAGCCCCAGCATTTT.

This chain uses TRBV19 with TRBJ1-4; a possible D gene is TRBD1 (6 bases). The CDR3 sequence is 15 residues long. V was clipped by 5 bases and J by 5 bases, with 15 bases between them. Germline V gene data show CDR1 as LNHDA and CDR2 as SQIVND (reference sequence). In DNA, the CDR3 is TGTGCCAGTAGTGCAACCGGGACATCAAATGAAAAACTGTTTTTT. Translated, it gives CASSATGTSNEKLFF.

The chain uses TRBV7-6 and TRBJ2-7; D may be TRBD2 (6 bases). Between the trimmed V and J ends, which lost 1 base and 2 bases, there was a span of 15 bases. Germline V gene sequence: CDR1 SGHVS, CDR2 FNYEAQ. This CDR3 region has 16 residues. This chain's CDR3 is CASSLDPGLGTYEQYF. The DNA of the CDR3 is TGTGCCAGCAGCTTAGACCCGGGACTCGGGACCTACGAGCAGTACTTC.